This T cell receptor beta chain is from a study of cytomegalovirus exposure and HLA in healthy donors. Comment on this clone: Antigen specificity is unknown.

Germline V gene sequence: CDR1 SGHTA, CDR2 FQGNSA. Between the trimmed V and J ends, which lost 1 base and 0 bases, there was a span of 4 bases. The CDR3 loop spans 14 amino acids. In the PCR, 60 Vbeta and 13 Jbeta primers were used. The repertoire was sequenced with immunoSEQ multiplex PCR; TCRdb's copy has only in-frame clones and lacks some. The sample lists 100,000 to 150,000 clones; about four fifths were seen once. The study's findings and limits: Per published reports, the classifier diagnosed cytomegalovirus status with high specificity and sensitivity.

The chain carries TRBV7-2 and TRBJ1-3, with D unresolved. The sequencing sample was made of PBMCs. This TCR came from a woman in her 40s in good health and CMV-seronegative. In DNA, the CDR3 is TGTGCCAGCAGCTTAGATTACTCTGGAAACACCATATATTTT. It translates to CASSLDYSGNTIYF.